This T cell receptor (beta chain) was profiled in a study of T cell changes during pregnancy in multiple sclerosis. The protocol was immunoSEQ multiplex PCR, while the TCRdb copy is restricted to in-frame clones and leaves out a portion. The top ten hold more than 2% of the sample, which has roughly 80,000 clones, 93% seen once. The CDR3 runs to 16 residues. The V gene's germline CDR1 is SEHNR and CDR2 FQNEAQ (reference sequence). V trimming: 5 bases; J trimming: 8 bases; junction bases outside the gene matches: 13. This clone was seen only once. The source is a female donor with multiple sclerosis, enrolled in a pregnancy study. The V call is TRBV7-9, the J call TRBJ2-1; 9 bases match TRBD1. Source: peripheral blood, taken in the second trimester of pregnancy. The CDR3 DNA sequence: TGTGCCAGCAGCCCCGAATTGGACAGGGGTATCGATGAGCAGTTCTTC. It encodes CASSPELDRGIDEQFF. Based on the CDR3 plus reference TRBV7-9 and TRBJ2-1, the full variable domain is DTGVSQNPRHKITKRGQNVTFRCDPISEHNRLYWYRQTLGQGPEFLTYFQNEAQLEKSRLLSDRFSAERPKGSFSTLEIQRTEQGDSAMYLCASSPELDRGIDEQFFGPGTRLTVL.